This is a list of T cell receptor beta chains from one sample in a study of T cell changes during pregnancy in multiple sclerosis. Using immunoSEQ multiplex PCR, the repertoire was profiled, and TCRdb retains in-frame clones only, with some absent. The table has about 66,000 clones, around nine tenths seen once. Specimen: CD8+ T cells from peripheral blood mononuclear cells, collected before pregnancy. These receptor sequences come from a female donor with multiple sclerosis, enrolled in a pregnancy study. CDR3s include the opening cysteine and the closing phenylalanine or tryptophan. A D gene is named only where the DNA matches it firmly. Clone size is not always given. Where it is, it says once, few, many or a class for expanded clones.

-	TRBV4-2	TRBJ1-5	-	TGTGCCAGCAGCCAAGATATTGGGGGCACAGAGCCCCAGCATTTT	CASSQDIGGTEPQHF
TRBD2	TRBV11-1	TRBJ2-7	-	TGTGCCAGCAGCTTTGGCGGGGGTGGAAGCTCCTACGAGCAGTACTTC	CASSFGGGGSSYEQYF
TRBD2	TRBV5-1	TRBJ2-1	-	TGCGCCAGCAGCTTTCGGGGGGGCCCAATCTCCTACAATGAGCAGTTCTTC	CASSFRGGPISYNEQFF
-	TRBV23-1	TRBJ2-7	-	TGCGCCAGCAGTCAATCGAACGGGATACCCTACGAGCAGTACTTC	CASSQSNGIPYEQYF
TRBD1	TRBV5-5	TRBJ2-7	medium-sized	TGTGCCAGCGGAGAACGGACAGGGCAGTCATACGAGCAGTACTTC	CASGERTGQSYEQYF
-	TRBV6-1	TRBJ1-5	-	TGTGCCAGCAGTGAATGGGCAGGGAACAGGGTTAATAGCAATCAGCCCCAGCATTTT	CASSEWAGNRVNSNQPQHF
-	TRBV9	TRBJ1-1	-	TGTGCCAGCAGCGTAGAGGGCAGGGAAACTGAAGCTTTCTTT	CASSVEGRETEAFF
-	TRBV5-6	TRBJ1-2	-	TGTGCCAGCAGCCAAACCGGGACATCTATGGCTACGGGGACCTTC	CASSQTGTSMATGTF
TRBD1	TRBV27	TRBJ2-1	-	TGTGCCAGCGGAGGACAGGGACGAACTTCCTACAATGAGCAGTTCTTC	CASGGQGRTSYNEQFF
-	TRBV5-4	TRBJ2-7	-	TGTGCCAGCAGCGGACCTACAGGACGGGCGTACGAGCAGTACTTC	CASSGPTGRAYEQYF
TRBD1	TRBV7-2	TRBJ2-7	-	TGTGCCAGCAGCTTCAGGGGGCAGGGATACGAGCAGTACTTC	CASSFRGQGYEQYF
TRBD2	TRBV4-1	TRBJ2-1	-	TGCGCCAGCAGCCTACTAGCGGGGAACTACAATGAGCAGTTCTTC	CASSLLAGNYNEQFF
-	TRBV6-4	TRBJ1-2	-	TGTGCCAGCAGTGACTCGGCACAGGAGCCCTATGGCTACACCTTC	CASSDSAQEPYGYTF
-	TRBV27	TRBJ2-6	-	TGTGCCAGCAGCACGCGCTCTGGGGCCAACGTCCTGACTTTC	CASSTRSGANVLTF
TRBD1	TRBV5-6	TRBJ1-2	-	TGTGCCAGCAGCCCGTACGGACAGGGGGATCTCAACTATGGCTACACCTTC	CASSPYGQGDLNYGYTF
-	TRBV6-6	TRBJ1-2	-	TGTGCCAGCAGTCCGGGATTAGGCTACACCTTC	CASSPGLGYTF
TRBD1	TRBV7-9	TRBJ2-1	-	TGTGCCAGCAGCTTAAGGACAGGCCCGAATCTCAATGAGCAGTTCTTC	CASSLRTGPNLNEQFF
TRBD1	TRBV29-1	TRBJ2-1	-	TGCAGCGTCGGGACAGGGGGCACGGATGAGCAGTTCTTC	CSVGTGGTDEQFF
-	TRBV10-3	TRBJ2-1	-	TGTGCCATCAGCCCCGGACAGGAAGGACCCGGGGGTGAGCAGTTCTTC	CAISPGQEGPGGEQFF
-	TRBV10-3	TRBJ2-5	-	TGTGCCATCAGTGAGTCTGGACTATTCCAAGAGACCCAGTACTTC	CAISESGLFQETQYF
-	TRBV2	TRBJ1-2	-	TGTGCCAGCCTAACAATTATCCTGACGGGTGGAGTTCCTGAATATGGCTACACCTTC	CASLTIILTGGVPEYGYTF
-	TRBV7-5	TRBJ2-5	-	TGTGCCAGAAGCTTACTCAGAAAGGGACAGGGGTTCGGAGAGACCCAGTACTTC	CARSLLRKGQGFGETQYF
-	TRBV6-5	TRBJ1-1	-	TGTGCCAGCAGCTTAACAACAGGGAACACTGAAGCTTTCTTT	CASSLTTGNTEAFF
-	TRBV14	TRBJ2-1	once	TGTGCCAGCAGCCCGCGACTGGTTTCCTACAATGAGCAGTTCTTC	CASSPRLVSYNEQFF
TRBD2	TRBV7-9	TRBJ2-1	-	TGTGCCAGCAGCTCGACCCGAGCGGGGGACAATGAGCAGTTCTTC	CASSSTRAGDNEQFF
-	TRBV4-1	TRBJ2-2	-	TGCGCCAGCAGCCAAGATCGATACGGGGGCGGGAGAGGGGAGCTGTTTTTT	CASSQDRYGGGRGELFF
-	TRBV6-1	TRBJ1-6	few	TGTGCCAGTAATACAGGGTACTCACCCCTCCACTTT	CASNTGYSPLHF
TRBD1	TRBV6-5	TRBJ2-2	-	TGTGCCAGCAGGTCCGGGACAGGGGACACCGGGGAGCTGTTTTTT	CASRSGTGDTGELFF
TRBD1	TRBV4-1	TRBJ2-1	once	TGCGCCAGCAGCCACTTGGGGACAGCCTCCTACAATGAGCAGTTCTTC	CASSHLGTASYNEQFF
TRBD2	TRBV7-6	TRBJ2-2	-	TGTGCCAGCAGCTTAGGTAGCGGGGGAGCCCGTGCCGGGGAGCTGTTTTTT	CASSLGSGGARAGELFF
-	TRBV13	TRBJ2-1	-	TGTGCCAGCAGCTCCCCTCAGGGGCTCGGCAATGAGCAGTTCTTC	CASSSPQGLGNEQFF
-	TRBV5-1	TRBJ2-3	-	TGCGCCAGCAGCTTGGGCACAACAGATACGCAGTATTTT	CASSLGTTDTQYF
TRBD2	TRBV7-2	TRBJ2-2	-	TGTGCCAGCAGCTTTACTAGCGGGGGGGCCCCCGGGGAGCTGTTTTTT	CASSFTSGGAPGELFF
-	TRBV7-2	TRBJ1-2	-	TGTGCCAGCAGCTTAGGGACAGCTTCGGGTGGCTACACCTTC	CASSLGTASGGYTF
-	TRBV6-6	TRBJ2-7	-	TGTGCCAGCAGTTTGTCTGACAGTCCCTACGAGCAGTACTTC	CASSLSDSPYEQYF
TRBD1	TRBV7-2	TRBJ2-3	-	TGTGCCAGCAGCCCATCAGGGGGCGGTGGCACAGATACGCAGTATTTT	CASSPSGGGGTDTQYF
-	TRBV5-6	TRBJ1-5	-	TGTGCCAGCAGCGCCTTAGATCAGCCCCAGCATTTT	CASSALDQPQHF
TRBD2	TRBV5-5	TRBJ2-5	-	TGTGCCAGCAGCTTGGGGATAGCGGGGGGCCCGGGAGAGACCCAGTACTTC	CASSLGIAGGPGETQYF
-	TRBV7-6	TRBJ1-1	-	TGTGCCAGCAGCTCTCCCGGGGAGTTCAACACTGAAGCTTTCTTT	CASSSPGEFNTEAFF
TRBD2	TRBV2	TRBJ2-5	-	TGTGCCAGCAGCGGTATAGCGGGGGCCCAAGAGACCCAGTACTTC	CASSGIAGAQETQYF
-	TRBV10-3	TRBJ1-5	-	TGTGCCATCAGTGAGGACAGGTTTCAGCCCCAGCATTTT	CAISEDRFQPQHF
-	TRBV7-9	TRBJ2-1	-	TGTGCCAGCACCCCCAGCAATGAGCAGTTCTTC	CASTPSNEQFF
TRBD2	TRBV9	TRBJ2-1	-	TGTGCCAGCAGCGTTACTAGCGGGGGGGGTAATGAGCAGTTCTTC	CASSVTSGGGNEQFF
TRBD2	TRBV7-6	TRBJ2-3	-	TGTGCCAGCAGCTTACGGCGGGGGGGTCCCACAGATACGCAGTATTTT	CASSLRRGGPTDTQYF
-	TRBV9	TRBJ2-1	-	TGTGCCAGCACTCGAACGACAGCTCCCTCCTACAATGAGCAGTTCTTC	CASTRTTAPSYNEQFF
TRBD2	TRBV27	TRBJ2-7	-	TGTGCCAGCAGTTTTGGACTAGCGGGGATCGGCGAGCAGTACTTC	CASSFGLAGIGEQYF
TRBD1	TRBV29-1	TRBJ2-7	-	TGCAGCGTCGCATCTGACAGGGGGCTAGGATACGAGCAGTACTTC	CSVASDRGLGYEQYF
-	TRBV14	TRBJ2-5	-	TGTGCCAGCAGCTCCATCAATTCGACACACCAACCGGAGACCCAGTACTTC	CASSSINSTHQPETQYF
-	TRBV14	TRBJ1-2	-	TGTGCCAGCAGCCAAGATAATACAGGGTTTTATGGCTACACCTTC	CASSQDNTGFYGYTF
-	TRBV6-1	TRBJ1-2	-	TGTGCCAGCAGACAGGGTTATGGCTACACCTTC	CASRQGYGYTF
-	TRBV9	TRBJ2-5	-	TGTGCCAGCAGCGTAGACCGGCAAGAGACCCAGTACTTC	CASSVDRQETQYF
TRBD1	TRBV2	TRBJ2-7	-	TGTGCCCTCAGACAGGGTAGCTCCTACGAGCAGTACTTC	CALRQGSSYEQYF
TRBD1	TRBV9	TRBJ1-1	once	TGTGCCAGCAGCGCCTGGGACAGGGTGGGTATGAACACTGAAGCTTTCTTT	CASSAWDRVGMNTEAFF
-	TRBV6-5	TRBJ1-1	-	TGTGCCAGCAGTTGGTCAGGGGAGAACACTGAAGCTTTCTTT	CASSWSGENTEAFF
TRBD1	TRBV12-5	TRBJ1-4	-	TGTGCTAGTGGTCTCCGGACAGGGAGAAATGAAAAACTGTTTTTT	CASGLRTGRNEKLFF
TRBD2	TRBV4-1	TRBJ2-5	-	TGCGCCAGCAGCCAAGAACCCCTAGCGGGGGGAAGGTACCAAGAGACCCAGTACTTC	CASSQEPLAGGRYQETQYF
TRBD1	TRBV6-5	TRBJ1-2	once	TGTGCCAGCAGTTACTCCGGACAGGGGAACTATGGCTACACCTTC	CASSYSGQGNYGYTF
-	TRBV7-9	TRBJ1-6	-	TGTGCCAGCAGCTTCGCGAACCCGACAGGTAGAAGCTCACCCCTCCACTTT	CASSFANPTGRSSPLHF